This T cell receptor beta chain is from a study of T-cell memory formation after mild COVID-19. In its sample, this clonotype was seen a few times. One entry per CDR3 protein, called by TCRdb with MiXCR from the 5' RACE reads. The sample consists of more than 250,000 distinct CDR3 sequences, 16% of them appearing once. J lost 4 bases, V lost 1 base, and 7 bases had no gene match. The CDR3 is made up of 16 amino acids. Germline CDR1 reads SGHTA; CDR2 reads FQGNSA. The genes are TRBV7-2 and TRBJ2-5, with 9 positions matching TRBD2. The specimen was PBMCs or a T cell subset sorted from them (not recorded which). The sequence came from a young man who had mild COVID-19 (a few samples of this study predate the infection). Cell type and time point are not known. CDR3 sequence: CASSLVAGGHIETQYF. The CDR3 region has the DNA TGTGCCAGCAGCTTAGTGGCGGGGGGGCACATAGAGACCCAGTACTTC.